Sequencing of this TCR beta chain was carried out in a study of shared clonotypes between healthy human individuals. Across the whole study: A few men and a couple of women, aged 18 to 49, were donors.

In the case of this clone: This sample also contains other DNA sequences that code for the same CDR3.

This table comes from immunoSEQ multiplex PCR, and its TCRdb copy is limited to in-frame clones, with some not included. The data show hundreds of thousands of clones, under 80% seen once. Source material: memory CD4+ T cells sorted from blood. Subset specified: CD45RA-negative fraction. This clonotype was sampled from a woman in her thirties in good health.

CDR3 in DNA: TGTGCCAGCAGGGATGGGGGGGGAGGCGAGCAGTACTTC. Translated, it gives CASRDGGGGEQYF. The chain joins TRBV25-1 to TRBJ2-7, with 7 bases fitting TRBD2. Trimming took 6 bases from V and 6 from J; bases not matched to a gene: 8. Germline assignment: CDR1 MGHDK and CDR2 SYGVNS. The CDR3 totals 13 residues.